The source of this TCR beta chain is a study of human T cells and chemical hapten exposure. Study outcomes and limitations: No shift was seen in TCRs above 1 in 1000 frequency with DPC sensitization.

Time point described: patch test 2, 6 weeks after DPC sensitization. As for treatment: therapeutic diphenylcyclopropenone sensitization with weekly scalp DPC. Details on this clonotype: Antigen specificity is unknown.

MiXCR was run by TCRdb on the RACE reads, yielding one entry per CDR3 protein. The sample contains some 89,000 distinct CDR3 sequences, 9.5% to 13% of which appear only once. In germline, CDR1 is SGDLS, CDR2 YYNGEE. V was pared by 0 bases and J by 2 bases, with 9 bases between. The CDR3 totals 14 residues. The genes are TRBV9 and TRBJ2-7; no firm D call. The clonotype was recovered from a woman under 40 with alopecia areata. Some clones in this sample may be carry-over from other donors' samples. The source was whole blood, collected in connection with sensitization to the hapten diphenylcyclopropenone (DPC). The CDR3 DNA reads TGTGCCAGCAGCGTAGGTGTCAGCCCCTACGAGCAGTACTTC. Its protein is CASSVGVSPYEQYF.